The TCR beta chain under discussion was sequenced for a study of CD8 T cells in Susac syndrome. Study context: Treatment at blood withdrawal was none, corticosteroids, or intravenous immunoglobulin alone in Susac syndrome patients.

The RNA, about 0.45 to 1 ug, was put through reverse transcription using random hexamers. Using its own MiXCR run on the immunoSEQ multiplex PCR reads, TCRdb lists one record per CDR3 protein. The top ten hold approximately 0.1% of the sample, which has 200,000 to 300,000 distinct CDR3 sequences, about 96% seen once. Remarks on this clonotype: Its target is not known.

Trimming took 7 bases from V and 3 from J, leaving 13 bases between them. Germline-derived CDR1 and CDR2 are DFQATT and SNEGSKA (reference sequence). The CDR3 is made up of 13 amino acids. Whole-study results and caveats: In Susac patients, clonal expansion was not detected in CD4+ cells.

The chain employs TRBV20-1 and TRBJ2-1; D not resolved. Sequencing was carried out using CD4+ T cells from PBMCs. This receptor was identified in a human donor with Susac syndrome. The CDR3 DNA is TGCAGTGTCTCCAGGCTCTTCTACAATGAGCAGTTCTTC. Translating gives CSVSRLFYNEQFF.